This is a list of T cell receptor beta chains from one sample in a study of blood T cell repertoires in COVID-19. Here immunoSEQ multiplex PCR was the method, and the copy in TCRdb shows in-frame clones only, minus some. The sample consists of more than 40,000 clones, roughly 83% of them appearing once. Sequencing was done on a sample of peripheral blood. Receptor source: a man aged 45-65 years with active COVID-19. Both conserved end residues are part of each CDR3. Clone size, where shown, is once, few, many, or a class for clones that have expanded.

j_gene	v_gene	abundance	CDR3aa
TRBJ2-1	TRBV6-1	.	CASSDQGLVEQFF
TRBJ2-5	TRBV29-1	.	CSVGLSETQYF
TRBJ1-3	TRBV10-2	.	CASSEPGHGNTIYF
TRBJ1-2	TRBV19	.	CASSIVTGTVLGGYTF
TRBJ2-1	TRBV18	.	CASSGPGGSLSYNEQFF
TRBJ2-3	TRBV18	.	CASSPSSTSTDTQYF
TRBJ2-1	TRBV10-2	.	CASSEWQIQFF
TRBJ1-6	TRBV27	.	CASSLYGPGQGWKSYNSPLHF
TRBJ2-5	TRBV5-1	.	CASSLGGSGFQETQYF
TRBJ2-1	TRBV2	few	CASSVGTVSEQFF
TRBJ2-3	TRBV5-8	.	CASLTRDRVLDTQYF